This T cell receptor (beta chain) was found in a study of long-term antiretroviral therapy in people with HIV. The junction had 2 bases not matched to a gene; V was cut back by 3 bases and J by 8 bases. CDR1 is SGDLS, CDR2 YYNGEE, per germline. The CDR3 contains 14 residues. Assay version v3.0 of immunoSEQ was used, and it was run at survey level. Using immunoSEQ multiplex PCR, the repertoire was profiled, and TCRdb retains in-frame clones only, with some absent. Of more than 15,000 clones listed, 79% are singletons. Researchers secured at least one pre-ART and at least two post-ART PBMC samples from each donor.

This receptor was taken from a man younger than 45 with HIV. The source material was unsorted PBMCs, sampled at the start of antiretroviral therapy. The chain employs TRBV9 and TRBJ1-6, with TRBD1 matching 10 bases. The CDR3 nucleotides are TGTGCCAGCAGCGCGGACAGGGGGTATTCACCCCTCCACTTT. This gives the protein CASSADRGYSPLHF.